The clone carrying this T cell receptor beta chain was counted many times. Its antigen is not known. Indicated time point: newly diagnosed GD, antithyroid drugs for less than 3 months. PBMC-derived RNA was used for the TCR library. The guidelines of the American Thyroid Association were the basis for diagnosing Graves' disease. CDR3 regions were amplified by Arm-PCR using iRepertoire HTBI primers to build TCR beta libraries. TCRdb re-derived calls from the multiplex PCR reads in MiXCR, one entry per CDR3 protein. The sample has 350,000 to 500,000 distinct CDR3 sequences, around 15% seen once. This sample stems from a study of regulatory T cells in long-lasting Graves disease. Study-level points and caveats: Persistent Graves' patients showed reduced TCR diversity versus newly diagnosed patients.

This sample was shared with a second study, whose subject was T cells in Graves' hyperthyroidism and ophthalmopathy. That paper notes: The diagnoses drew upon clinical symptoms, serum thyroxine and TRAb, thyroid ultrasound and orbital computed tomography. Ophthalmopathy was distinguished from stable hyperthyroidism by 13 V-J signatures.

The sequence derives from a woman aged 50 to 60 with Graves disease. Sequences were derived from peripheral blood mononuclear cells (PBMCs), sampled at new diagnosis, from a patient treated with antithyroid drugs.

In DNA form, the CDR3 reads TGCAGTGCCAACTCTCGGGGGGGCACAGATACGCAGTATTTT. Translating it yields CSANSRGGTDTQYF. The chain uses TRBV20-1 and TRBJ2-3; 7 bases map to TRBD2. CDR1 DFQATT and CDR2 SNEGSKA come from the germline V gene (reference sequence). The CDR3 extends over 14 amino acids. After removal of 6 bases from V and 1 base from J, the junction contained 7 bases not matched to a gene.